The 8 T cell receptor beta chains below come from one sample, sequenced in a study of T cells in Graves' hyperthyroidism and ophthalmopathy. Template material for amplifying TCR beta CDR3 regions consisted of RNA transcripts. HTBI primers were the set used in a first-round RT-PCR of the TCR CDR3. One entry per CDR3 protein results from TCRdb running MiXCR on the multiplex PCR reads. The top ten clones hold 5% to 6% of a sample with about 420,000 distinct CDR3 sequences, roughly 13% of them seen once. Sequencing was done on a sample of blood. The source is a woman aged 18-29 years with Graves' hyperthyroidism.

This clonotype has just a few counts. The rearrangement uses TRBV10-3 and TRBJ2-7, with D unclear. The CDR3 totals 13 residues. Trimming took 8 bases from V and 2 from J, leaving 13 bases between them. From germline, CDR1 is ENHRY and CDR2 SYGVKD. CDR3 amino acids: CAIQNSLTYEQYF. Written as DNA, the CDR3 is TGTGCCATCCAGAACAGTCTCACCTACGAGCAGTACTTC.

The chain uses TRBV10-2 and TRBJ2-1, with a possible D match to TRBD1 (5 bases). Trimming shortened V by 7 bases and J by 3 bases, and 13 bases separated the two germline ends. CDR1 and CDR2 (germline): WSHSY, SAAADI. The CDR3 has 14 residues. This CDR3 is CASTLAGLYNEQFF. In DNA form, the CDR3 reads TGCGCCAGCACACTGGCAGGGCTCTACAATGAGCAGTTCTTC.

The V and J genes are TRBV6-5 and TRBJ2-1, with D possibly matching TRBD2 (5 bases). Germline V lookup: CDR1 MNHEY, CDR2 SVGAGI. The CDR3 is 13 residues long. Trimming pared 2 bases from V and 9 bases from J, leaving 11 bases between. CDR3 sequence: CASSYDGRGEQFF. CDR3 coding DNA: TGTGCCAGCAGTTACGACGGCCGGGGTGAGCAGTTCTTC.

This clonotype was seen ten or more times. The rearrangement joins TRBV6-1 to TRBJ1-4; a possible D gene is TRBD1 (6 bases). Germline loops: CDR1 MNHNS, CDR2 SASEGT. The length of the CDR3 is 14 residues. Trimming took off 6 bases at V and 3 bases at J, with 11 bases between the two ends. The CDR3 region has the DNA TGTGCCAGCAGCTTAGGGGGGGCTAATGAAAAACTGTTTTTT. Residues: CASSLGGANEKLFF.

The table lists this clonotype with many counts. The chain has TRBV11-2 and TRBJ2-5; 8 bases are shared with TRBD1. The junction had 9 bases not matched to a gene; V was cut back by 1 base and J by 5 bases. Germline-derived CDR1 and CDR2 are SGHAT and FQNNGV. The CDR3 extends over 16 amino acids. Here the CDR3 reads CASSLATGGRWETQYF. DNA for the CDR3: TGTGCCAGCAGCTTAGCCACAGGGGGTAGATGGGAGACCCAGTACTTC.

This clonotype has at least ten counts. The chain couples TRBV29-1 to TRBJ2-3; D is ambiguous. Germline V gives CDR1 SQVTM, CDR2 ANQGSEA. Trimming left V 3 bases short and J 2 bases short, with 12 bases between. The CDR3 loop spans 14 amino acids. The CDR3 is CSVDLGPPTDTQYF. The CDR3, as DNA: TGCAGCGTTGATCTGGGCCCTCCCACAGATACGCAGTATTTT.

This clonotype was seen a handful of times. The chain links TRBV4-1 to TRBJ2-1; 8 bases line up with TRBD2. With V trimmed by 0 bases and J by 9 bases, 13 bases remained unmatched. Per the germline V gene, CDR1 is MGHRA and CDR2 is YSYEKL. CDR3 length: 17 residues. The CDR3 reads CASSQDGRGTSRSEQFF. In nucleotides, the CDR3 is TGCGCCAGCAGCCAAGATGGGAGAGGGACTAGTCGTAGTGAGCAGTTCTTC.

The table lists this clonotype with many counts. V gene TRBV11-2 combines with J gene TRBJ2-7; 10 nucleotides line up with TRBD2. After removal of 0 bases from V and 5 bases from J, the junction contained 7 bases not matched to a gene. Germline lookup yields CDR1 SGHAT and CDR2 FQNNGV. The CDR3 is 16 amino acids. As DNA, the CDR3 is TGTGCCAGCAGCTTAGATCGGCTAGCGGGAGTACACGAGCAGTACTTC. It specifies CASSLDRLAGVHEQYF.